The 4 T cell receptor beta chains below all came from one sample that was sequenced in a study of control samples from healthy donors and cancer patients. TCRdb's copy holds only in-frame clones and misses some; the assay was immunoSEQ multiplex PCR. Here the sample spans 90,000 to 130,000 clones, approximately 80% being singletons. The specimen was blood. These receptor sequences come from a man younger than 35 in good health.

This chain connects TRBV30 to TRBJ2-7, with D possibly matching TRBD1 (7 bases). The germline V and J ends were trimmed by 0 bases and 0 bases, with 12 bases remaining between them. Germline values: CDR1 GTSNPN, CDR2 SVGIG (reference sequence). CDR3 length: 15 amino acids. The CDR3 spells CAWSVGGTVSYEQYF. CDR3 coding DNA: TGTGCCTGGAGTGTAGGGGGGACAGTCTCCTACGAGCAGTACTTC. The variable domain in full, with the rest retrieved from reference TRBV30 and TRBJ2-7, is SQTIHQWPATLVQPVGSPLSLECTVEGTSNPNLYWYRQAAGRGLQLLFYSVGIGQISSEVPQNLSASRPQDRQFILSSKKLLLSDSGFYLCAWSVGGTVSYEQYFGPGTRLTVT.

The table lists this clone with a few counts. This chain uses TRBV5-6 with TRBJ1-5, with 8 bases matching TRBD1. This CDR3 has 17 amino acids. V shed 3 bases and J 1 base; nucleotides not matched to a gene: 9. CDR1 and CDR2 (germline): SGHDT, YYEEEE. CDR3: CASSSTGEGRSNQPQHF. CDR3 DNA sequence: TGTGCCAGCAGCTCGACAGGGGAAGGGAGAAGCAATCAGCCCCAGCATTTT.

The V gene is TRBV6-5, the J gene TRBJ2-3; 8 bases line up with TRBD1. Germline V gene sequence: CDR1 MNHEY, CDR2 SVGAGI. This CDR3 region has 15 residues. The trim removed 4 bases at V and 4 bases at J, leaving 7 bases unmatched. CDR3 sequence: CASSSGQALSDTQYF. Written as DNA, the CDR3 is TGTGCCAGCAGTTCGGGACAGGCGCTTTCAGATACGCAGTATTTT.

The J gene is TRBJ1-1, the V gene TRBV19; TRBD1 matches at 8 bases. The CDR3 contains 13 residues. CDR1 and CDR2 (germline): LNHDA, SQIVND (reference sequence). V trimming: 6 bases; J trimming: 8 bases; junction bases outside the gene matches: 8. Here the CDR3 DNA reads TGTGCCAGTAGCCCACCCAGGGGGCTGGAAGCTTTCTTT. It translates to CASSPPRGLEAFF.